This TCR beta chain was sequenced during a study of blood T cell repertoires in COVID-19. Study-level background: COVID-19 samples from acute and convalescent phases originated in the United States, Italy and Spain. The analysed material was cDNA or gDNA that came from T cells, B-cell-depleted T cells, or PBMCs.

Methods used by the authors: From reference gene primer amplification, estimates of nucleated cell counts were derived. This table comes from immunoSEQ multiplex PCR, and its TCRdb copy is limited to in-frame clones, with some not included. The V and J calls and clone size were taken over from that table, and D and trimming were inferred from the DNA. The sample contains some 200,000 clones, nearly 80% of which appear only once. The CDR3 spans 13 residues. Germline V lookup: CDR1 SQVTM, CDR2 ANQGSEA. Germline trimming cut 4 bases from V and 8 bases from J; bases unmatched to any gene: 6. Sequenced: peripheral blood. This clonotype was sampled from a woman in her 70s with acute or convalescent COVID-19. The V and J genes are TRBV29-1 and TRBJ2-7; 12 bases align to TRBD2. The CDR3 nucleotides are TGCAGCGTTGCCGAGACTAGCGGGAGCCAGCAGTACTTC. Amino acids: CSVAETSGSQQYF.